This T cell receptor beta chain was found in a study of blood T cells in healthy people across ages. Study-wide background: Using template switching, researchers captured about one barcoded beta molecule for each two T cells.

In this sample, this clonotype turned up many times. Its specificity is unknown. Using a J-beta primer mix together with a sample-barcoded 5' primer, a second PCR was run for about 6 to 12 cycles. Every cDNA molecule carried a tag from a template-switch adaptor bearing 12 random nucleotides. Using its own MiXCR run on the 5' RACE reads, TCRdb lists one record per CDR3 protein. Here the sample spans around 710,000 distinct CDR3 sequences, 40% to 45% being singletons. This CDR3 region has 16 residues. V dropped 0 bases and J dropped 2; count of bases not matched to a gene: 6. Germline CDR1 reads SGHTA; CDR2 reads FQGNSA. General study results and limits: Diversity was higher, and naive CD4+ cells more numerous, in long-lived donors than in aged donors. Conclusively comparing naive with antigen-experienced cells was impossible with unsorted PBMCs.

This receptor was obtained from a woman aged 60-75 years in good health. This chain connects TRBV7-2 to TRBJ2-5; 7 bases fit TRBD2. The sample comprised blood. The chain's CDR3 is CASSLAGAGNQETQYF. CDR3 sequence (DNA): TGTGCCAGCAGCTTAGCAGGAGCGGGGAATCAAGAGACCCAGTACTTC.